The text below deals with one TCR beta chain. Its recognized antigen is unknown. Base qualities are not recorded, but no much larger clone differs from it by a single base. TCR CDR3 regions were amplified from genomic DNA by multiplex PCR using the deep immunoSEQ assay. Genomic DNA extracted from each cell subset was distributed evenly over all wells of several immunoSEQ 96-well plates, and each plate served as one replicate. For sorted subsets, approximately 190 ng genomic DNA, equal to 30,000 to 35,000 T cell genomes, was loaded into each replicate PCR. Purified libraries were measured with a Qubit 3.0 fluorometer, size-checked on a Bioanalyzer 2100, and measured again with the KAPA Library Quantification kit. Every immunoSEQ 96-well plate was sequenced on a dedicated single-read 150-cycle Illumina NextSeq 550 flow cell. The authors' pipeline ran thus. Because only junctional sequences without quality scores were contained in the immunoSEQ output, filtering matching that applied to full-length reads could not be performed. Sequences were annotated with PyIR, a Python wrapper for IgBLAST v1.9, using IMGT germline references to assign V/J genes and CDR3. Reads with weak V/J assignments (E-value above 1e-6), missing CDR3, stop codons, out-of-frame junctions, or ambiguous translated residues were removed. A V3J clonotype was defined by an identical inferred V gene, J gene, and CDR3 amino acid sequence. The percentage overlap between two repertoires was calculated by dividing the number of shared unique clonotypes by the size of the smaller repertoire. RTK rarefaction, the Chao1 estimator, and Recon v2.1 estimates of unobserved clonotypes were used to assess repertoire richness. For all TCRbeta clonotypes obtained by the gDNA method from a few donors, generation probabilities were computed with OLGA. This immuneACCESS table, as held by TCRdb, lists in-frame sequences with V and J called but not all clones. Of the missing ones, under half trace to an unresolved V gene in checked studies; the others have no known cause. Clone size and the V and J calls come from that table; the DNA yielded D and trimming. Counted in this sample were fewer than 1.6 million clones; approximately 98.5% of them appeared once. The ten top clones hold around 0.33% of the sample.

The data are from a study of shared clonotypes between healthy human individuals (dated by TCRdb to the early 2020s). Background on the whole study: The cohort included three men and a couple of women between 18 and 49 years of age. For each donor, three plates each were used for CD4 naive and CD4 memory, two plates were used for CD8 naive, and one plate was used for CD8 memory. To increase sequencing depth and limit assay-specific biases, TCR repertoire library preparation and sequencing were carried out by different laboratories using diverse techniques. Blood TCR repertoires of roughly 5 healthy adults were deeply sequenced to estimate repertoire size and the extent of clonotype sharing between individuals. Leukapheresis yielded between about 0.8 and 9.5 billion PBMCs per donor. The research as a whole found: Even with the large sequencing depth, rarefaction of the sorted-subset datasets indicated that sequencing was incomplete. Sampling was restricted to blood, and TCR repertoires in tissues likely differ from the TCR repertoires found in blood. Compared with non-shared clonotypes, the clonotypes found in all four sorted-subset donors had higher generation probabilities. Pairwise subsampling indicated that sequencing depth was expected to affect the degree of clonotype sharing among donors. About 5% of naive CD4, roughly 3.5% of naive CD8, around 2.3% of memory CD4, and about 0.4% of memory CD8 clonotypes were shared across a few donors. The genetic and exposure-history diversity represented was limited by the small number of donors. Larger estimated clonotype richness was generally found for naive subsets than for memory subsets.

The donors were healthy, HIV-negative adults who had no recently reported acute infections or vaccinations. All donors were Caucasian adults living in Nashville, Tennessee, USA. CD4+ T cells were enriched through magnetic negative selection, after which naive cells were positively selected on CD45RA and the remaining negative fraction served as the memory subset. After blood collection by leukapheresis, PBMCs were isolated using Ficoll-Histopaque density gradient centrifugation and then cryopreserved in the vapor phase of liquid nitrogen. Purity and quantity of every magnetically sorted T cell population were checked by analytical flow cytometry. Genomic DNA was isolated from each sorted fraction and quantified by UV absorbance on a Nanodrop 2000c. The sample consisted of naive CD4+ T cells sorted from blood. The cell subset or site label of this sample denotes: CD45RA+ positively selected. The sequence came from a man aged 25-45 years in good health.

The CDR3 loop reads CASSLRGLANNEQFF. The DNA sequence follows: TGTGCCAGCAGCTTAAGGGGACTAGCGAACAATGAGCAGTTCTTC. The chain couples TRBV7-3 to TRBJ2-1, with TRBD2 matching 10 junction bases. For CDR1 and CDR2, the germline V gene lists SGHTA and FQGTGA. Including the terminal cysteine and phenylalanine, the CDR3 comprises 15 residues. Only CDR3 DNA remains: 45 bases, in frame from the first base. The junction shows trimming of 1 base on V and 5 bases on J, and the gene matches do not reach 2 bases of it.